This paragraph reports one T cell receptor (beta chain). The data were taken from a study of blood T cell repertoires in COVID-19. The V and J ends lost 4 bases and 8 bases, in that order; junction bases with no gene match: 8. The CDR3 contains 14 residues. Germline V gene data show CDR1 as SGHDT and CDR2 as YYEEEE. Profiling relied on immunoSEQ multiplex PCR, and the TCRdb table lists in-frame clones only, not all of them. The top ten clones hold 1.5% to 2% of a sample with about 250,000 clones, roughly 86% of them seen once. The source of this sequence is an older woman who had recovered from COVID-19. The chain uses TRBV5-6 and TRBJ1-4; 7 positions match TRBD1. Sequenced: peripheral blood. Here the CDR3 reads CASSATGAREKLFF. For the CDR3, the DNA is TGTGCCAGCAGCGCAACAGGGGCCAGGGAAAAACTGTTTTTT.